This T cell receptor (beta chain) is drawn from a study of T cells in localized non-small cell lung cancer. The CDR3 length is 14 residues. V was pared by 6 bases and J by 3 bases, with 5 bases of the junction left unmatched. From germline, CDR1 is MNHNS and CDR2 SASEGT. About this clone: The antigen is not known.

Findings of the study overall: Heterogeneity within the tumor remains possible, as just one region underwent sequencing. Higher adjacent-lung clonality was associated with shorter survival. Median detection of top 100 tumor clones in adjacent lung was about 52 clones.

Profiled with immunoSEQ multiplex PCR; TCRdb holds only in-frame clones, not every one. The sample has nearly 11,000 clones, 90% seen once. V and J are TRBV6-1 and TRBJ2-3, with 8 bases identical to TRBD2. This clonotype was obtained from a male donor at least 60 years old with stage III lung adenocarcinoma. The source was peripheral blood, collected before any cancer treatment. CDR3 region: CASRSGLGTDTQYF. CDR3 in DNA: TGTGCCAGCAGATCGGGACTAGGAACAGATACGCAGTATTTT.